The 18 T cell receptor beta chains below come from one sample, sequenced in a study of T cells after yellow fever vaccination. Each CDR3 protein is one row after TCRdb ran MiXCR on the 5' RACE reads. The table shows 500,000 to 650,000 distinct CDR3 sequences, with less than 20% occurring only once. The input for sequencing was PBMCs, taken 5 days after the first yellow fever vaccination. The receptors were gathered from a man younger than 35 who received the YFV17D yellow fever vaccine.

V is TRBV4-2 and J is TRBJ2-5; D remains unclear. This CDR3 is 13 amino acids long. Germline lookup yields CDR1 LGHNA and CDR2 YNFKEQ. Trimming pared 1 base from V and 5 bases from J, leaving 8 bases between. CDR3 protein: CASSQVFEETQYF. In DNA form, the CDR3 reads TGTGCCAGCAGCCAAGTCTTTGAGGAGACCCAGTACTTC.

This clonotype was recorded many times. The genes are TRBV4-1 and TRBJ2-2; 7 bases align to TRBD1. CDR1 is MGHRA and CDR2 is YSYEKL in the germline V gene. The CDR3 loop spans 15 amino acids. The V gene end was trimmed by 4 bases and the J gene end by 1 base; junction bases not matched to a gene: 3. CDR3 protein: CASSRTGMNTGELFF. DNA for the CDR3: TGCGCCAGCAGCCGGACAGGCATGAACACCGGGGAGCTGTTTTTT.

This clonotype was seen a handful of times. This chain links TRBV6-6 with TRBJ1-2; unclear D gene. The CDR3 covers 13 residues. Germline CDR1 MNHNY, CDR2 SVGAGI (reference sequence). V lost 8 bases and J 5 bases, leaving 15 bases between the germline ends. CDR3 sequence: CASERPSRYGYTF. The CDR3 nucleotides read TGTGCCAGCGAAAGACCGTCACGGTATGGCTACACCTTC.

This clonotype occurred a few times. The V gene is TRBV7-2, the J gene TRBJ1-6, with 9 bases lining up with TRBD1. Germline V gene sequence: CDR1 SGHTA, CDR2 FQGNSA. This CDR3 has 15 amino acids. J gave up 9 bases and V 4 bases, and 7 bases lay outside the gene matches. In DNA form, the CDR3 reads TGTGCCAGCAGCTCCGGGACAGGGAGGAGTTCACCCCTCCACTTT. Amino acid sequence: CASSSGTGRSSPLHF. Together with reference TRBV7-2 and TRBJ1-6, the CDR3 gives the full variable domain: GAGVSQSPSNKVTEKGKDVELRCDPISGHTALYWYRQSLGQGLEFLIYFQGNSAPDKSGLPSDRFSAERTGGSVSTLTIQRTQQEDSAVYLCASSSGTGRSSPLHFGNGTRLTVT.

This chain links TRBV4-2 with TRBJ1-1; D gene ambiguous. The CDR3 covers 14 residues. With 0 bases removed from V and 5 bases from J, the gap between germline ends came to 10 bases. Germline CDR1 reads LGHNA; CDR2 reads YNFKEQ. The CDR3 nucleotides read TGTGCCAGCAGCCAAGATGCCAGGAGGACTGAAGCTTTCTTT. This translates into CASSQDARRTEAFF.

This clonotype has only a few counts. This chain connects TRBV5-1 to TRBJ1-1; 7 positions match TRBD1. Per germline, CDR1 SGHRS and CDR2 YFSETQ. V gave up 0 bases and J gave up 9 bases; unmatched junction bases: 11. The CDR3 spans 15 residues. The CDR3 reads CASSLGEGAFFQAFF. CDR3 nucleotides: TGCGCCAGCAGCTTGGGGGAGGGGGCGTTCTTCCAAGCTTTCTTT. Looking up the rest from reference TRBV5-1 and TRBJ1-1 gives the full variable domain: KAGVTQTPRYLIKTRGQQVTLSCSPISGHRSVSWYQQTPGQGLQFLFEYFSETQRNKGNFPGRFSGRQFSNSRSEMNVSTLELGDSALYLCASSLGEGAFFQAFFGQGTRLTVV.

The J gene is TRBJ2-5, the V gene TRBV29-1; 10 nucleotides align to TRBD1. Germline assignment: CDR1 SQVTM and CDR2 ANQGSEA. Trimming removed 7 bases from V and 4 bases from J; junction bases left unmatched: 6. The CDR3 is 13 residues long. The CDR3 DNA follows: TGCAGCGGAAGACAGGGGGCAGGAGAGACCCAGTACTTC. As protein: CSGRQGAGETQYF.

The CDR3 is CSARSPSANNEQFF. CDR3 in DNA: TGCAGTGCCCGAAGTCCTAGCGCTAACAATGAGCAGTTCTTC. V is TRBV20-1 and J is TRBJ2-1, with D perhaps matching TRBD2 (6 bases). V dropped 6 bases and J dropped 5 bases, with 17 bases sitting between them. This CDR3 region has 14 residues. Germline V gene sequence: CDR1 DFQATT, CDR2 SNEGSKA (reference sequence).

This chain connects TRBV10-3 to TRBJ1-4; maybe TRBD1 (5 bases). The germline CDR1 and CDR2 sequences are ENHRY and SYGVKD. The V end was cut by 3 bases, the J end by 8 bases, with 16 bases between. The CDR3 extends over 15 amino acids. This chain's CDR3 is CAISDSTTENEKLFF. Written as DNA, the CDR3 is TGTGCCATCAGTGATAGCACGACAGAGAACGAAAAACTGTTTTTT.

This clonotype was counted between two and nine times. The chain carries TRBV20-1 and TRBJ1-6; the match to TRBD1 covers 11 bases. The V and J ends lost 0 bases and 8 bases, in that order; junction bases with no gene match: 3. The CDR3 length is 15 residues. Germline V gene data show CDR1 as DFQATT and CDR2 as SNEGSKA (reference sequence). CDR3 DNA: TGCAGTGCTAGAGAGAGGGGACAGGGGGATTCACCCCTCCACTTT. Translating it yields CSARERGQGDSPLHF.

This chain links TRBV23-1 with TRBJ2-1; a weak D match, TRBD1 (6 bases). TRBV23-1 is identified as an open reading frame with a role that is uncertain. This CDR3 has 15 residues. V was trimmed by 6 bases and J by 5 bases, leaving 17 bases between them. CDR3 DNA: TGCGCCAGCAGCCCAAACCGACAGGCGAACAATGAGCAGTTCTTC. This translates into CASSPNRQANNEQFF.

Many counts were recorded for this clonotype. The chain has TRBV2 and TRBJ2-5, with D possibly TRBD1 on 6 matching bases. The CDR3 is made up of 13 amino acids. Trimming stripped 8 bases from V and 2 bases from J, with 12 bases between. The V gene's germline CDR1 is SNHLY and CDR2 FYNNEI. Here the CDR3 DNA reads TGTGCCAGCGCCGGACAGCTACAAGAGACCCAGTACTTC. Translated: CASAGQLQETQYF.

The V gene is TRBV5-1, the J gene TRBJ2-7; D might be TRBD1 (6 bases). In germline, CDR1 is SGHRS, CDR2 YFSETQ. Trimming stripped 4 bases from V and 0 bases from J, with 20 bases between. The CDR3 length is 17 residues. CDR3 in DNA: TGCGCCAGCAGCCAGGAGTATGGGGGCCTGAGCTCCTACGAGCAGTACTTC. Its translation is CASSQEYGGLSSYEQYF.

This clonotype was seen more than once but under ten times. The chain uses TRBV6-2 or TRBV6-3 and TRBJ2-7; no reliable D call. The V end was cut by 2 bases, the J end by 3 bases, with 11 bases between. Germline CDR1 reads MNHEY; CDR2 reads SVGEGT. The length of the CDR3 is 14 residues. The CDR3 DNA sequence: TGTGCCAGCAGTTACGGGCCAGCTTACTACGAGCAGTACTTC. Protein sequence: CASSYGPAYYEQYF.

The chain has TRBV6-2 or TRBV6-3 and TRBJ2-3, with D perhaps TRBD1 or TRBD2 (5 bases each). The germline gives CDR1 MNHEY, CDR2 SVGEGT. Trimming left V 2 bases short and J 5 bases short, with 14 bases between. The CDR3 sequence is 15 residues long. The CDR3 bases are TGTGCCAGCAGTTACGTTGGGGGTTCTGGAGATACGCAGTATTTT. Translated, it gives CASSYVGGSGDTQYF.

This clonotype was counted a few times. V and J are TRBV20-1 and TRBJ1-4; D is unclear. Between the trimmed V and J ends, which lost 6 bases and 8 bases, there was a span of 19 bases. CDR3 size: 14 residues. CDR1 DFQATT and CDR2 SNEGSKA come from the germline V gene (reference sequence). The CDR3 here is CSALQVNAAEKLFF. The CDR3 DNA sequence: TGCAGTGCCCTTCAAGTGAACGCTGCCGAAAAACTGTTTTTT.

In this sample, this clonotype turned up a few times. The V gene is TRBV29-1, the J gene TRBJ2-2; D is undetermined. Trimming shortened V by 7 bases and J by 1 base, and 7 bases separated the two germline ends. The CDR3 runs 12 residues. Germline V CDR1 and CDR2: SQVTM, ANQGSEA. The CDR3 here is CSALWNTGELFF. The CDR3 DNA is TGCAGCGCCCTTTGGAACACCGGGGAGCTGTTTTTT.

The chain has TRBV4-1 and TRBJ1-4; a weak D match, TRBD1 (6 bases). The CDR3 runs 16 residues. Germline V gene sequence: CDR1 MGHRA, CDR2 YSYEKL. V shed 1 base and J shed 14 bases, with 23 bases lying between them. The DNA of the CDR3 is TGCGCCAGCAGCCAAGTCATGACAGACTACCCTCAGGGGCTGTTTTTT. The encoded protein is CASSQVMTDYPQGLFF.